These 14 T cell receptor beta chains originate from one sample sequenced in a study of identifying expanded T cells in peripheral blood. This table comes from immunoSEQ multiplex PCR, and its TCRdb copy is limited to in-frame clones, with some not included. The sample shows about 80,000 clones, over 80% of them seen only once. Sequenced sample: blood. The receptors derive from a person aged 18 to 75 in good health.

The CDR3: CAISSGASSTDTQYF. The DNA of the CDR3 is TGTGCCATCAGTTCAGGGGCCTCTAGCACAGATACGCAGTATTTT. The rearrangement links TRBV10-3 to TRBJ2-3, with D possibly matching TRBD1 (6 bases). Germline V gene sequence: CDR1 ENHRY, CDR2 SYGVKD. This CDR3 has 15 amino acids. Trimming shortened V by 5 bases and J by 0 bases, and 12 bases separated the two germline ends.

The chain recombines TRBV2 with TRBJ2-7; maybe TRBD1 (5 bases). The CDR3 is 12 amino acids. The V end lost 6 bases, the J end lost 3 bases, and 9 bases lay between the germline ends. The germline CDR1 and CDR2 sequences are SNHLY and FYNNEI. The CDR3 protein is CASSRDSYEQYF. Written as DNA, the CDR3 is TGTGCCAGCAGCAGAGACAGCTACGAGCAGTACTTC.

This rearrangement joins TRBV27 to TRBJ1-5; D unclear. This CDR3 contains 18 residues. V was shortened by 5 bases and J by 3 bases, with 23 bases between the two germline ends. Germline CDR1 MNHEY, CDR2 SMNVEV (reference sequence). The CDR3 bases are TGTGCCAGCAGTCCCTTACCCTTTATTTCGGATGACAATCAGCCCCAGCATTTT. As protein: CASSPLPFISDDNQPQHF.

The chain is built from TRBV19 and TRBJ1-5; 7 bases agree with TRBD1. The CDR3 runs to 14 residues. Trimming removed 7 bases from V and 4 bases from J; junction bases left unmatched: 7. Per the germline V gene, CDR1 is LNHDA and CDR2 is SQIVND (reference sequence). CDR3 in amino acids: CASTWEGANQPQHF. CDR3 nucleotide sequence: TGTGCCAGTACCTGGGAGGGGGCGAATCAGCCCCAGCATTTT.

J is TRBJ2-1 and V is TRBV5-6; D may match TRBD1 or TRBD2 (6 bases each). Trimming pared 0 bases from V and 10 bases from J, leaving 11 bases between. Germline values: CDR1 SGHDT, CDR2 YYEEEE. The CDR3 consists of 13 residues. Here the CDR3 reads CASSLDGGGEQFF. For the CDR3, the DNA is TGTGCCAGCAGCTTGGACGGGGGCGGCGAGCAGTTCTTC.

The rearrangement links TRBV28 to TRBJ2-7, with 8 bases identical to TRBD1. V shed 4 bases and J 3 bases; nucleotides not matched to a gene: 8. Germline assignment: CDR1 MDHEN and CDR2 SYDVKM. The CDR3 extends over 15 amino acids. The CDR3 protein is CASSWTGTGFYEQYF. The CDR3 bases are TGTGCCAGCAGTTGGACCGGGACAGGATTCTACGAGCAGTACTTC.

V is TRBV4-3 and J is TRBJ2-2; TRBD1 aligns across 8 bases. J was trimmed by 5 bases and V by 4 bases; bases with no gene match: 9. The CDR3 sequence is 16 residues long. CDR1 LGHNA and CDR2 YSLEER come from the germline V gene. CDR3 sequence (DNA): TGCGCCAGCAGCCCCACCCCGGACAGGGAAACCGGGGAGCTGTTTTTT. Amino acid sequence: CASSPTPDRETGELFF.

This clone came up a few times. V and J are TRBV19 and TRBJ2-1; unclear D gene. The germline CDR1 and CDR2 sequences are LNHDA and SQIVND (reference sequence). Between the trimmed V and J ends, which lost 1 base and 6 bases, there was a span of 4 bases. The CDR3 totals 12 residues. The CDR3 spells CASSIGGNEQFF. CDR3 coding DNA: TGTGCCAGTAGTATAGGTGGCAATGAGCAGTTCTTC.

The chain recombines TRBV30 with TRBJ1-4, with D hard to call. Trimming removed 8 bases at V and 4 bases at J, with 11 bases between. Germline V gives CDR1 GTSNPN, CDR2 SVGIG (reference sequence). This CDR3 has 12 residues. The CDR3: CAGQRLNEKLFF. The CDR3 bases are TGTGCCGGTCAGAGACTTAATGAAAAACTGTTTTTT. The full variable domain, completed using reference TRBV30 and TRBJ1-4, is SQTIHQWPATLVQPVGSPLSLECTVEGTSNPNLYWYRQAAGRGLQLLFYSVGIGQISSEVPQNLSASRPQDRQFILSSKKLLLSDSGFYLCAGQRLNEKLFFGSGTQLSVL.

This chain links TRBV9 with TRBJ2-1, with TRBD2 identical over 9 bases. Germline V gene lookup returns CDR1 SGDLS and CDR2 YYNGEE. V shed 6 bases and J 1 base; nucleotides not matched to a gene: 5. CDR3 length equals 15 residues. CDR3 sequence: CASTTSGNSYNEQFF. Written as DNA, the CDR3 is TGTGCCAGCACGACTAGCGGAAATTCCTACAATGAGCAGTTCTTC.

The chain couples TRBV11-2 to TRBJ2-1, with D possibly matching TRBD2 (5 bases). The CDR3 covers 13 residues. V was trimmed by 5 bases and J by 8 bases, leaving 13 bases between them. Germline lookup yields CDR1 SGHAT and CDR2 FQNNGV. The CDR3 region is CASSPGYVYEQFF. In nucleotides, the CDR3 is TGTGCCAGCAGCCCGGGATACGTCTATGAGCAGTTCTTC.

In its sample, this clone was seen once. The chain carries TRBV15 and TRBJ2-5; TRBD1 agrees at 7 bases. After removal of 3 bases from V and 5 bases from J, the junction contained 12 bases not matched to a gene. The CDR3 spans 16 residues. Per germline, CDR1 LNHNV and CDR2 YYDKDF (reference sequence). The CDR3 spells CATSSLDNRGQETQYF. CDR3 nucleotides: TGTGCCACCAGCAGCTTAGATAACAGGGGCCAGGAGACCCAGTACTTC.

This clone was counted a few times. The chain has TRBV19 and TRBJ1-1; D is possibly TRBD1 (6 bases). Per the germline V gene, CDR1 is LNHDA and CDR2 is SQIVND (reference sequence). This CDR3 is built from 13 residues. The germline V and J ends were trimmed by 7 bases and 1 base, with 10 bases remaining between them. Written as DNA, the CDR3 is TGTGCCAGTATTTACAGGGAGAACACTGAAGCTTTCTTT. Translated: CASIYRENTEAFF. Drawing the rest from reference TRBV19 and TRBJ1-1, the complete variable domain is DGGITQSPKYLFRKEGQNVTLSCEQNLNHDAMYWYRQDPGQGLRLIYYSQIVNDFQKGDIAEGYSVSREKKESFPLTVTSAQKNPTAFYLCASIYRENTEAFFGQGTRLTVV.

This sequence joins TRBV19 and TRBJ2-7; D may be TRBD2 (5 bases). With 3 bases removed from V and 0 bases from J, the gap between germline ends came to 33 bases. The CDR3 is 22 residues long. Germline V CDR1 and CDR2: LNHDA, SQIVND (reference sequence). CDR3 DNA sequence: TGTGCCAGTAGTATCGGGTCTGGCGGGCACTTTCGCCCTGAGGGATCCTCCTACGAGCAGTACTTC. It yields the protein CASSIGSGGHFRPEGSSYEQYF.